This T cell receptor beta chain was sequenced in a study of cytomegalovirus exposure and HLA in healthy donors. CDR3 length equals 14 residues. Trimming left V 5 bases short and J 11 bases short, with 21 bases between. Per germline, CDR1 LNHDA and CDR2 SQIVND (reference sequence). Study-wide results and limits: In a later analysis, a missense DCLRE1C variant was linked to TCR beta V- and J-gene trimming. HLA allele associations emerged for around 15,000 TCR beta sequences in a later analysis, at 0.05 false discovery rate. Within an earlier analysis, most TCR beta V segments proved productive either about 87% or about 30% of the time.

Remarks on this clone: Antigen: not known.

A multiplex PCR was run with 60 Vbeta primers and 13 Jbeta primers. Produced via immunoSEQ multiplex PCR; TCRdb's table is partial and in-frame only. The profile shows about 160,000 clones, around 67% of them singletons. This TCR came from a woman aged 18-29 years in good health and CMV-seropositive. Sequences were obtained from PBMCs. The J gene is TRBJ1-1, the V gene TRBV19; D gene uncertain. CDR3 nucleotides: TGTGCCAGTAGTTTTACCACCGCAGGTTTTTGGGCTTTCTTT. Its protein product is CASSFTTAGFWAFF.